The 32 T cell receptor beta chains reported below all come from one sample, sequenced in a study of blood T cell repertoires in COVID-19. Measured with immunoSEQ multiplex PCR; TCRdb has only the in-frame clones, and not every one. This sample has about 50,000 clones, with over 90% found just once. Sequencing was done on a sample of peripheral blood. The receptors derive from a man aged 50 to 59 with active COVID-19.

The rearrangement joins TRBV10-2 to TRBJ2-2; 15 bases match TRBD2. V shed 4 bases, J shed 3 bases, and the junction held 9 bases outside the gene matches. Per the germline V gene, CDR1 is WSHSY and CDR2 is SAAADI. The CDR3 is made up of 19 amino acids. The CDR3 region has the DNA TGCGCCAGCAGTGCCGTCGGACTAGCGGGAGGGAGTCACACCGGGGAGCTGTTTTTT. Its protein is CASSAVGLAGGSHTGELFF.

The V and J genes are TRBV10-3 and TRBJ1-1, with 8 bases fitting TRBD1. V trimming: 2 bases; J trimming: 7 bases; junction bases outside the gene matches: 0. From germline, CDR1 is ENHRY and CDR2 SYGVKD. The CDR3 consists of 12 residues. This CDR3 reads CAISEGQGEAFF. CDR3 DNA: TGTGCCATCAGTGAGGGACAGGGTGAAGCTTTCTTT.

This clone came up once. The genes are TRBV7-9 and TRBJ1-1; D is undetermined. Germline V gives CDR1 SEHNR, CDR2 FQNEAQ (reference sequence). V lost 5 bases and J lost 7, with 20 bases in between. This CDR3 has 15 residues. The CDR3 DNA follows: TGTGCCAGCAGCCTGTGGGGAGGCACCCTCGGTGAAGCTTTCTTT. Its protein is CASSLWGGTLGEAFF.

Turning to this clone: Different DNA sequences within this sample yield the same CDR3. The CDR3 DNA reads TGCGCCAGCAGCTCTACAGGTTCCTACGAGCAGTACTTC. Its translation is CASSSTGSYEQYF. The V and J genes are TRBV5-1 and TRBJ2-7; TRBD1 is a possible D gene (5 bases). Germline-derived CDR1 and CDR2 are SGHRS and YFSETQ. CDR3 length equals 13 residues. V was pared by 3 bases and J by 1 base, with 8 bases between.

The chain carries TRBV5-4 and TRBJ2-5, with D tentatively TRBD2 (5 bases). The CDR3 is made up of 15 amino acids. The V end lost 0 bases, the J end lost 1 base, and 10 bases lay between the germline ends. The germline V gene has CDR1 SGHNT and CDR2 YYREEE (reference sequence). Here the CDR3 DNA reads TGTGCCAGCAGCTTGGCCGGGATACCCCAAGAGACCCAGTACTTC. Encoded protein: CASSLAGIPQETQYF.

This chain connects TRBV14 to TRBJ2-3; the D is unclear. The CDR3 extends over 12 amino acids. Germline V CDR1 and CDR2: SGHDN, FVKESK. With 4 bases removed from V and 7 bases from J, the gap between germline ends came to 9 bases. This chain's CDR3 is CASSPYLNTQYF. DNA for the CDR3: TGTGCCAGCAGCCCCTACTTGAATACGCAGTATTTT.

The chain couples TRBV12-5 to TRBJ2-1; 7 bases map to TRBD1. CDR1 and CDR2 (germline): LGHNT, FRNRAP. V shed 1 base, J shed 10 bases, and the junction held 4 bases outside the gene matches. This CDR3 has 13 residues. The CDR3 DNA reads TGTGCTAGTGGTTTGGGACAGGGAAGGGAGCAGTTCTTC. Amino acids: CASGLGQGREQFF.

This sequence joins TRBV2 and TRBJ1-1; tentatively, D is TRBD1 (6 bases). V was trimmed by 3 bases and J by 1 base, leaving 12 bases between them. The germline V gene has CDR1 SNHLY and CDR2 FYNNEI. The CDR3 sequence is 15 residues long. The CDR3 DNA sequence: TGTGCCAGCAGTGAGTACAGGGACCGGAACACTGAAGCTTTCTTT. Translation: CASSEYRDRNTEAFF.

The chain recombines TRBV2 with TRBJ2-7, with D tentatively TRBD2 (6 bases). This CDR3 spans 13 amino acids. Trimming cost V 2 bases and J 3 bases, with 8 bases left between them. Germline CDR1 is SNHLY and CDR2 is FYNNEI. DNA for the CDR3: TGTGCCAGCAGTGAACTGGAGGGCTACGAGCAGTACTTC. The encoded protein is CASSELEGYEQYF. Full variable domain (outside the CDR3, taken from reference TRBV2 and TRBJ2-7): EPEVTQTPSHQVTQMGQEVILRCVPISNHLYFYWYRQILGQKVEFLVSFYNNEISEKSEIFDDQFSVERPDGSNFTLKIRSTKLEDSAMYFCASSELEGYEQYFGPGTRLTVT.

CDR3 amino acids: CASSQDASFNEQFF. CDR3 DNA sequence: TGTGCCAGCAGCCAAGATGCTAGTTTCAATGAGCAGTTCTTC. The chain combines TRBV4-2 with TRBJ2-1, with unresolved D. The CDR3 covers 14 residues. Germline-derived CDR1 and CDR2 are LGHNA and YNFKEQ. V was shortened by 0 bases and J by 6 bases, with 9 bases between the two germline ends.

The count of this clone is one. The genes are TRBV15 and TRBJ1-1; D perhaps matches TRBD1 (6 bases). The CDR3 is 16 residues long. The ends were cut back, 0 bases at V and 3 bases at J, with 14 bases in the middle. Germline lookup yields CDR1 LNHNV and CDR2 YYDKDF (reference sequence). The CDR3 loop is CATSRDGAGGDTEAFF. CDR3 in DNA: TGTGCCACCAGCAGAGATGGGGCGGGGGGCGACACTGAAGCTTTCTTT.

This clone has just one count. This chain uses TRBV30 with TRBJ1-5, with D possibly matching TRBD1 (5 bases). V shed 0 bases and J shed 2 bases, with 11 bases lying between them. The germline CDR1 and CDR2 sequences are GTSNPN and SVGIG (reference sequence). The CDR3 contains 15 residues. The chain's CDR3 is CAWSVRGGGNQPQHF. The DNA of the CDR3 is TGTGCCTGGAGTGTACGGGGAGGGGGCAATCAGCCCCAGCATTTT.

The CDR3 sequence is CASRQGGTDTQYF. The CDR3 region has the DNA TGTGCCAGCCGACAGGGCGGTACAGATACGCAGTATTTT. J is TRBJ2-3 and V is TRBV19; TRBD1 agrees at 7 bases. This CDR3 has 13 residues. After removal of 9 bases from V and 3 bases from J, the junction contained 6 bases not matched to a gene. Germline-derived CDR1 and CDR2 are LNHDA and SQIVND (reference sequence).

The chain is built from TRBV28 and TRBJ2-7, with TRBD2 matching 11 bases. The CDR3 runs 16 residues. The germline gives CDR1 MDHEN, CDR2 SYDVKM. V lost 4 bases, J lost 4 bases, and 9 bases stayed unmatched. Written as DNA, the CDR3 is TGTGCCAGCAGTTCACCTGGGGTAGCGGGAGGGTACGAGCAGTACTTC. Protein: CASSSPGVAGGYEQYF.

The chain links TRBV30 to TRBJ1-5, with 7 nucleotides matching TRBD1. CDR3 length equals 14 residues. Looked up from germline, CDR1 is GTSNPN and CDR2 is SVGIG (reference sequence). J gave up 5 bases and V 2 bases, and 6 bases lay outside the gene matches. The CDR3 loop is CAWSLTGNYQPQHF. CDR3 sequence (DNA): TGTGCCTGGAGTCTGACAGGGAATTATCAGCCCCAGCATTTT.

The rearrangement links TRBV28 to TRBJ1-5, with D perhaps TRBD1 (6 bases). Germline V gives CDR1 MDHEN, CDR2 SYDVKM. This CDR3 comprises 14 residues. Trimming left V 3 bases short and J 6 bases short, with 12 bases between. DNA of the CDR3: TGTGCCAGCAGTTTGTCGGCAGGGGCTCAGCCCCAGCATTTT. Amino acids: CASSLSAGAQPQHF.

This chain uses TRBV7-2 with TRBJ1-1, with TRBD1 matching 7 bases. Trimming cost V 6 bases and J 0 bases; bases outside gene matches: 4. There are 14 residues in the CDR3. Germline assignment: CDR1 SGHTA and CDR2 FQGNSA. CDR3 protein: CASRLQGMNTEAFF. The CDR3 DNA sequence: TGTGCCAGCAGGTTACAGGGGATGAACACTGAAGCTTTCTTT.

The genes are TRBV6-6 and TRBJ1-6; 8 positions match TRBD1. Germline V gene data show CDR1 as MNHNY and CDR2 as SVGAGI (reference sequence). The CDR3 loop spans 16 amino acids. V was pared by 5 bases and J by 4 bases, with 7 bases of the junction left unmatched. The CDR3 is CASSPTGAIYNSPLHF. The CDR3 DNA reads as TGTGCCAGCAGTCCGACAGGGGCGATATATAATTCACCCCTCCACTTT.

This clone was counted a single time. This chain links TRBV28 with TRBJ1-1; D is ambiguous. CDR1 MDHEN and CDR2 SYDVKM come from the germline V gene. The CDR3 loop spans 15 amino acids. Trimming took 5 bases from V and 0 from J, leaving 13 bases between them. Written as DNA, the CDR3 is TGTGCCAGCAGTCCCCCGACTACTTTGAACACTGAAGCTTTCTTT. Translating it yields CASSPPTTLNTEAFF. Based on the CDR3 plus reference TRBV28 and TRBJ1-1, the full variable domain is DVKVTQSSRYLVKRTGEKVFLECVQDMDHENMFWYRQDPGLGLRLIYFSYDVKMKEKGDIPEGYSVSREKKERFSLILESASTNQTSMYLCASSPPTTLNTEAFFGQGTRLTVV.

The rearrangement joins TRBV29-1 to TRBJ1-2; D is uncertain. Trimming cost V 0 bases and J 4 bases, with 6 bases left between them. The CDR3 length is 12 residues. In germline, CDR1 is SQVTM, CDR2 ANQGSEA. CDR3 coding DNA: TGCAGCGTTGAAGATCCCAGCTATGGCTACACCTTC. This gives the protein CSVEDPSYGYTF.

This clone has just one count. The chain links TRBV21-1 to TRBJ2-7; the table names TRBD2, a call not compared with the DNA. TRBV21-1 is a documented pseudogene. The CDR3 runs to 14 residues. The DNA of the CDR3 is TGTGCCAGCAGCAAGGAGGTGAGGGACTACGAGCAGTACTTC. This encodes CASSKEVRDYEQYF.

The V call is TRBV6-5, the J call TRBJ2-7, with D possibly being TRBD2 (5 bases). Germline V lookup: CDR1 MNHEY, CDR2 SVGAGI. Trimming cost V 6 bases and J 4 bases, with 13 bases left between them. The CDR3 is 13 residues long. The CDR3 DNA is TGTGCCAGCAGCACTAGGACGGAATACGAGCAGTACTTC. The encoded protein is CASSTRTEYEQYF.

The chain employs TRBV10-3 and TRBJ1-5, with D uncertain. The CDR3 totals 12 residues. The germline CDR1 and CDR2 sequences are ENHRY and SYGVKD. Trimming took 11 bases from V and 1 from J, leaving 9 bases between them. CDR3 sequence reads: CASRESNQPQHF. CDR3 in DNA: TGTGCCTCCCGGGAAAGCAATCAGCCCCAGCATTTT.

The chain joins TRBV5-1 to TRBJ2-4, with unresolved D. Trimming removed 0 bases from V and 1 base from J, with 8 bases in between. Germline V gives CDR1 SGHRS, CDR2 YFSETQ. The CDR3 runs 15 residues. The CDR3 DNA reads TGCGCCAGCAGCTTGGGCAGTTCGGCCAAAAACATTCAGTACTTC. Its protein product is CASSLGSSAKNIQYF.

J is TRBJ1-3 and V is TRBV11-3; D is ambiguous. Trimming removed 2 bases from V and 4 bases from J, with 6 bases in between. The CDR3 loop spans 13 amino acids. CDR1 and CDR2 (germline): SGHNT, YENEEA. CDR3 in amino acids: CASSLILGNTIYF. The CDR3 DNA reads as TGTGCCAGCAGCTTAATATTGGGAAACACCATATATTTT.

CDR3 coding DNA: TGTGCCAGCAGCGAGGACATGGGCTCTGGGGCCAACGTCCTGACTTTC. Protein sequence: CASSEDMGSGANVLTF. This chain uses TRBV5-6 with TRBJ2-6; the D gene is possibly TRBD1 (5 bases). Trimming shortened V by 4 bases and J by 0 bases, and 11 bases separated the two germline ends. Germline CDR1 and CDR2: SGHDT and YYEEEE. The CDR3 is 16 amino acids. The variable domain in full, with the rest retrieved from reference TRBV5-6 and TRBJ2-6, is DAGVTQSPTHLIKTRGQQVTLRCSPKSGHDTVSWYQQALGQGPQFIFQYYEEEERQRGNFPDRFSGHQFPNYSSELNVNALLLGDSALYLCASSEDMGSGANVLTFGAGSRLTVL.

The J gene is TRBJ1-1, the V gene TRBV7-3, with a weak D call TRBD1 (6 bases). Between the trimmed V and J ends, which lost 4 bases and 2 bases, there was a span of 8 bases. Germline-derived CDR1 and CDR2 are SGHTA and FQGTGA. The CDR3 contains 13 residues. The CDR3 DNA sequence: TGTGCCAGCAGCTCACAGGGTAACACTGAAGCTTTCTTT. It codes for CASSSQGNTEAFF.

CDR3 coding DNA: TGTGCCAGTAGTAGCCCCGGGACAGGTCATTACGAGCAGTACTTC. Encoded protein: CASSSPGTGHYEQYF. The chain recombines TRBV19 with TRBJ2-7, with 8 bases lining up with TRBD1. CDR3 length: 15 amino acids. Germline V lookup: CDR1 LNHDA, CDR2 SQIVND (reference sequence). Trimming at V came to 4 bases and at J to 4 bases, leaving 9 bases not matched to a gene.

This chain joins TRBV6-5 and TRBJ1-2, with a possible D match to TRBD1 (6 bases). Trimming pared 4 bases from V and 4 bases from J, leaving 10 bases between. The CDR3 is made up of 13 amino acids. CDR1 MNHEY and CDR2 SVGAGI come from the germline V gene. The CDR3 sequence: CASSLQGSYGYTF. DNA of the CDR3: TGTGCCAGCAGTTTACAGGGATCCTATGGCTACACCTTC.

In its sample, this clone was seen once. This chain joins TRBV5-8 and TRBJ2-5, with TRBD2 identical over 13 bases. The germline V gene has CDR1 SGHTS and CDR2 YDEGEE. There are 15 residues in the CDR3. The V segment lost 4 bases and the J segment 5 bases; nucleotides outside the gene matches: 5. This CDR3 reads CASSRTSGSRETQYF. CDR3 DNA sequence: TGTGCCAGCAGCCGGACTAGCGGGAGTCGGGAGACCCAGTACTTC.

The chain joins TRBV6-6 to TRBJ2-3; maybe TRBD2 (6 bases). Between the trimmed V and J ends, which lost 1 base and 1 base, there was a span of 12 bases. The CDR3 sequence is 16 residues long. CDR1 and CDR2 from the germline V gene are MNHNY and SVGAGI (reference sequence). CDR3 residues: CASSYFSGGRTDTQYF. The CDR3 region has the DNA TGTGCCAGCAGTTACTTCTCCGGGGGACGCACAGATACGCAGTATTTT.

This chain uses TRBV19 with TRBJ2-3; 8 bases fit TRBD1. The CDR3 totals 17 residues. CDR1 and CDR2 (germline): LNHDA, SQIVND (reference sequence). V was clipped by 3 bases and J by 6 bases; unmatched bases: 14. DNA for the CDR3: TGTGCCAGTAGTATTCGGACAGGGCGAGGGGCGGGGGATACGCAGTATTTT. It yields the protein CASSIRTGRGAGDTQYF. Looking up the rest from reference TRBV19 and TRBJ2-3 gives the full variable domain: DGGITQSPKYLFRKEGQNVTLSCEQNLNHDAMYWYRQDPGQGLRLIYYSQIVNDFQKGDIAEGYSVSREKKESFPLTVTSAQKNPTAFYLCASSIRTGRGAGDTQYFGPGTRLTVL.